A selection of T cell receptor beta chains follows, all from one sample in a study of blood T cell repertoires in COVID-19. Clones were sequenced by immunoSEQ multiplex PCR, and TCRdb holds only the in-frame ones, with some missing. The table includes more than 85,000 clones, more than 70% detected once. Sequencing input: peripheral blood. The receptors shown here come from a woman of 80 years or more with acute or convalescent COVID-19. Both conserved end residues are part of each CDR3. The D gene is left open where the match is weak. For some rows the clone size is stated as once, few or many, or as a class when expanded; others skip it.

V: TRBV7-2; size: -; D: -; J: TRBJ2-7; CDR3: CASSLQGWEQYF; DNA: TGTGCCAGCAGCTTACAGGGTTGGGAGCAGTACTTC
V: TRBV2; size: -; D: -; J: TRBJ1-2; CDR3: CASSEALPGTYGYTF; DNA: TGTGCCAGCAGTGAAGCGCTTCCAGGAACCTATGGCTACACCTTC
V: TRBV9; size: once; D: TRBD1; J: TRBJ1-2; CDR3: CASSVGPRDRVAGYTF; DNA: TGTGCCAGCAGCGTAGGCCCCCGGGACAGGGTGGCTGGCTACACCTTC
V: TRBV7-2; size: -; D: -; J: TRBJ1-6; CDR3: CASTPPGAANSPLHF; DNA: TGTGCCAGCACCCCACCTGGGGCAGCAAATTCACCCCTCCACTTT
V: TRBV20-1; size: -; D: TRBD2; J: TRBJ2-1; CDR3: CSASRASGYNEQFF; DNA: TGCAGTGCTAGTAGGGCTAGCGGGTACAATGAGCAGTTCTTC
V: TRBV18; size: -; D: TRBD1; J: TRBJ1-1; CDR3: CASSKGTAIEAFF; DNA: TGTGCCAGCTCAAAAGGGACAGCCATTGAAGCTTTCTTT
V: TRBV19; size: -; D: -; J: TRBJ1-3; CDR3: CAGRLGHTIYF; DNA: TGTGCCGGGAGACTTGGGCACACCATATATTTT
V: TRBV18; size: -; D: TRBD1; J: TRBJ1-2; CDR3: CASSPNKGQVPYGYTF; DNA: TGTGCCAGCTCACCAAATAAAGGACAGGTTCCATATGGCTACACCTTC
V: TRBV3-1/TRBV3-2; size: -; D: -; J: TRBJ1-5; CDR3: CASSQGQAGNQPQHF; DNA: TGTGCCAGCAGCCAAGGACAGGCGGGCAATCAGCCCCAGCATTTT
V: TRBV6-5; size: -; D: TRBD2; J: TRBJ2-7; CDR3: CATRYPGGYEQYF; DNA: TGTGCCACCAGGTACCCGGGAGGCTACGAGCAGTACTTC
V: TRBV18; size: once; D: TRBD2; J: TRBJ2-5; CDR3: CASSPRLAAGLIQETQYF; DNA: TGTGCCAGCTCACCCCGGCTCGCAGCGGGGCTAATCCAAGAGACCCAGTACTTC